Each of the 30 T cell receptor beta chains below was sequenced from the same sample in a study of cytomegalovirus exposure and HLA in healthy donors. Vbeta (60) and Jbeta (13) primers were used in the PCR. TCRdb's table, derived via immunoSEQ multiplex PCR, lists solely in-frame clones and lacks some. The top ten hold about a fifth of the sample, which has about 31,000 clones, 65% seen once. What was sequenced was PBMCs. These receptor sequences come from a man aged 50 to 59 in good health and CMV-seropositive.

The chain is built from TRBV28 and TRBJ2-7; no firm D call. Trimming shortened V by 6 bases and J by 2 bases, and 14 bases separated the two germline ends. In germline, CDR1 is MDHEN, CDR2 SYDVKM. The CDR3 has 14 amino acids. The CDR3 here is CASSTQSLTYEQYF. The CDR3 DNA is TGTGCCAGCAGCACACAGAGCCTTACCTACGAGCAGTACTTC.

The chain is built from TRBV4-2 and TRBJ1-2, with D uncertain. The germline V gene has CDR1 LGHNA and CDR2 YNFKEQ. V was cut by 0 bases and J by 6 bases, with 14 bases left in between. The CDR3 covers 15 residues. In DNA, the CDR3 is TGTGCCAGCAGCCAAGATAGTATGAGAAGAGATGGCTACACCTTC. Encoded protein: CASSQDSMRRDGYTF.

The V gene is TRBV30, the J gene TRBJ2-1, with D tentatively TRBD2 (6 bases). Between the trimmed V and J ends, which lost 5 bases and 0 bases, there was a span of 11 bases. Germline CDR1 and CDR2: GTSNPN and SVGIG (reference sequence). This CDR3 has 14 residues. This chain's CDR3 is CAWEREISYNEQFF. CDR3 nucleotide sequence: TGTGCCTGGGAACGGGAGATCTCCTACAATGAGCAGTTCTTC.

This chain connects TRBV10-1 to TRBJ2-1; D not certain. The CDR3 length is 14 residues. Trimming removed 3 bases from V and 8 bases from J, with 14 bases in between. CDR1 is WNHNN and CDR2 is SYGVQD in the germline V gene (reference sequence). The CDR3 region has the DNA TGCGCCAGCAGTGAAGAAAGAGACTGGGATGAGCAGTTCTTC. Protein sequence: CASSEERDWDEQFF.

V is TRBV6-5 and J is TRBJ2-1; a possible D gene is TRBD1 (5 bases). Germline CDR1 reads MNHEY; CDR2 reads SVGAGI. The CDR3 length is 14 residues. V lost 2 bases to trimming and J lost 2 bases, with 7 bases between them. This chain's CDR3 is CASSYDSTYNEQFF. In DNA form, the CDR3 reads TGTGCCAGCAGTTACGACAGTACCTACAATGAGCAGTTCTTC.

J is TRBJ2-7 and V is TRBV28, with 7 bases that match TRBD1. Germline V gene sequence: CDR1 MDHEN, CDR2 SYDVKM. The CDR3 has 13 amino acids. J was trimmed by 7 bases and V by 6 bases; bases with no gene match: 9. The CDR3 region has the DNA TGTGCCAGCAGCCGGACAGGCTCGGGGGAGCAGTACTTC. Translation: CASSRTGSGEQYF. Full variable domain (outside the CDR3, taken from reference TRBV28 and TRBJ2-7): DVKVTQSSRYLVKRTGEKVFLECVQDMDHENMFWYRQDPGLGLRLIYFSYDVKMKEKGDIPEGYSVSREKKERFSLILESASTNQTSMYLCASSRTGSGEQYFGPGTRLTVT.

The rearrangement joins TRBV28 to TRBJ1-5; D remains ambiguous. V was trimmed by 6 bases and J by 2 bases, leaving 11 bases between them. Germline loops: CDR1 MDHEN, CDR2 SYDVKM. The CDR3 has 14 residues. CDR3 coding DNA: TGTGCCAGCAGCTACCTTGGTGGCAATCAGCCCCAGCATTTT. It encodes CASSYLGGNQPQHF.

The V gene is TRBV20-1, the J gene TRBJ2-5; D uncertain. The germline V and J ends were trimmed by 2 bases and 5 bases, with 6 bases remaining between them. The CDR3 loop spans 11 amino acids. Germline lookup yields CDR1 DFQATT and CDR2 SNEGSKA (reference sequence). DNA of the CDR3: TGCAGTGCTAGACCTCTCGAGACCCAGTACTTC. Its translation: CSARPLETQYF.

The CDR3, as DNA: TGTGCCAGCAGTCCCCTCGGGACAGGGGACGGGAACACTGAAGCTTTCTTT. It encodes CASSPLGTGDGNTEAFF. The V gene is TRBV28, the J gene TRBJ1-1, with TRBD1 matching over 10 bases. V lost 5 bases to trimming and J lost 1 base; unmatched junction nucleotides: 10. The CDR3 covers 17 residues. Germline CDR1 and CDR2: MDHEN and SYDVKM.

The chain carries TRBV25-1 and TRBJ2-7; 12 bases fit TRBD1. The CDR3 covers 14 residues. After removal of 4 bases from V and 5 bases from J, the junction contained 3 bases not matched to a gene. The germline V gene has CDR1 MGHDK and CDR2 SYGVNS. CDR3 sequence: CASSVGQGANEQYF. In DNA form, the CDR3 reads TGTGCCAGCAGTGTGGGACAGGGGGCCAACGAGCAGTACTTC.

This clone occurred a few times. The chain combines TRBV10-1 with TRBJ2-1; D perhaps matches TRBD2 (5 bases). This CDR3 region has 16 residues. Germline lookup yields CDR1 WNHNN and CDR2 SYGVQD (reference sequence). V dropped 2 bases and J dropped 1 base, with 12 bases sitting between them. For the CDR3, the DNA is TGCGCCAGCAGTGAGCTTTTCCGCGGGTCCTACAATGAGCAGTTCTTC. Its translation is CASSELFRGSYNEQFF.

The genes are TRBV5-1 and TRBJ2-1; 11 bases are a match to TRBD2. The CDR3 runs to 15 residues. In germline, CDR1 is SGHRS, CDR2 YFSETQ. V lost 4 bases to trimming and J lost 5 bases; unmatched junction nucleotides: 5. CDR3 protein: CASSPGTSGNNEQFF. The CDR3 region has the DNA TGCGCCAGCAGCCCCGGGACTAGCGGAAACAATGAGCAGTTCTTC. Supplemented by reference TRBV5-1 and TRBJ2-1, the full variable domain reads KAGVTQTPRYLIKTRGQQVTLSCSPISGHRSVSWYQQTPGQGLQFLFEYFSETQRNKGNFPGRFSGRQFSNSRSEMNVSTLELGDSALYLCASSPGTSGNNEQFFGPGTRLTVL.

J is TRBJ2-3 and V is TRBV30, with D possibly TRBD2 on 6 matching bases. The germline V and J ends were trimmed by 0 bases and 7 bases, with 11 bases remaining between them. This CDR3 comprises 13 residues. Germline lookup yields CDR1 GTSNPN and CDR2 SVGIG (reference sequence). CDR3 DNA: TGTGCCTGGAGTGTAAACGGGAGAAATACGCAGTATTTT. This sequence encodes CAWSVNGRNTQYF.

The rearrangement links TRBV11-1 to TRBJ2-5; 7 nucleotides align to TRBD2. The V and J ends lost 1 base and 5 bases, in that order; junction bases with no gene match: 10. The CDR3 totals 16 residues. The germline gives CDR1 SGHAT, CDR2 FQDESV (reference sequence). This CDR3 reads CASSLVGLQKSETQYF. CDR3 in DNA: TGTGCCAGCAGCTTAGTGGGACTACAGAAAAGCGAGACCCAGTACTTC. Full variable domain (remainder filled in from reference TRBV11-1 and TRBJ2-5): EAEVAQSPRYKITEKSQAVAFWCDPISGHATLYWYRQILGQGPELLVQFQDESVVDDSQLPKDRFSAERLKGVDSTLKIQPAELGDSAMYLCASSLVGLQKSETQYFGPGTRLLVL.

V and J are TRBV4-3 and TRBJ2-3; D gene ambiguous. Trimming removed 0 bases from V and 6 bases from J, with 16 bases in between. The length of the CDR3 is 16 residues. From germline, CDR1 is LGHNA and CDR2 YSLEER. The CDR3 spells CASSQDDSFAPDTQYF. As DNA, the CDR3 is TGCGCCAGCAGCCAAGATGACTCTTTCGCCCCGGATACGCAGTATTTT.

This clone was seen a handful of times. The chain recombines TRBV20-1 with TRBJ1-1; TRBD1 agrees at 10 bases. The CDR3 totals 11 residues. CDR1 and CDR2 from the germline V gene are DFQATT and SNEGSKA (reference sequence). V shed 5 bases, J shed 12 bases, and the junction held 6 bases outside the gene matches. The CDR3 DNA follows: TGCAGTGCTGGGGGGGACAGGGGAACTTTCTTT. This sequence encodes CSAGGDRGTFF.

This clone was recorded a few times. V is TRBV5-1 and J is TRBJ2-1; TRBD2 matches 9 bases. CDR1 is SGHRS, CDR2 YFSETQ, per germline. This CDR3 comprises 14 residues. J was trimmed by 4 bases and V by 1 base; bases with no gene match: 0. As DNA, the CDR3 is TGCGCCAGCAGCTTGACTAGCGGGTACAATGAGCAGTTCTTC. Protein: CASSLTSGYNEQFF.

This clone was found a few times. The chain recombines TRBV6-5 with TRBJ1-5, with 8 bases matching TRBD1. In germline, CDR1 is MNHEY, CDR2 SVGAGI. J lost 4 bases, V lost 6 bases, and 2 bases had no gene match. The CDR3 is 13 residues long. The chain's CDR3 is CASSRQGNQPQHF. The CDR3 nucleotides read TGTGCCAGCAGCAGACAGGGGAATCAGCCCCAGCATTTT.

This clone was seen more than once but under ten times. The chain couples TRBV29-1 to TRBJ1-2; no definite D call. V lost 2 bases to trimming and J lost 5 bases, with 12 bases between them. The CDR3 is made up of 13 amino acids. Per germline, CDR1 SQVTM and CDR2 ANQGSEA. CDR3 DNA: TGCAGCGTTGAAACCCTCGGAGCTTATGGCTACACCTTC. Its translation: CSVETLGAYGYTF.

Note on this clone: Other nucleotide sequences in the sample specify the same CDR3. J is TRBJ2-7 and V is TRBV5-4, with 7 bases that match TRBD1. CDR1 is SGHNT and CDR2 is YYREEE in the germline V gene (reference sequence). The CDR3 has 15 residues. V trimming: 0 bases; J trimming: 4 bases; junction bases outside the gene matches: 7. This chain's CDR3 is CASSLAKAGGYEQYF. The CDR3 nucleotides are TGTGCCAGCAGCTTGGCCAAGGCAGGGGGTTACGAGCAGTACTTC.

In DNA form, the CDR3 reads TGTGCCAGCGCTTCAGGATCCTCAGGGGGCGAGCAGTACTTC. Translation gives CASASGSSGGEQYF. The V gene is TRBV6-1, the J gene TRBJ2-7; 7 nucleotides line up with TRBD1. This CDR3 has 14 residues. The ends lost 8 bases at V and 6 bases at J; junction bases unmatched: 13. The germline CDR1 and CDR2 sequences are MNHNS and SASEGT.

The chain carries TRBV7-9 and TRBJ1-2; no firm D call. The CDR3 runs 14 residues. V was cut by 5 bases and J by 1 base, with 11 bases left in between. CDR1 and CDR2 from the germline V gene are SEHNR and FQNEAQ (reference sequence). The CDR3 region is CASSPGRLNYGYTF. For the CDR3, the DNA is TGTGCCAGCAGCCCCGGCCGACTTAACTATGGCTACACCTTC.

This clone was recorded a few times. The rearrangement uses TRBV6-1 and TRBJ1-6, with 8 bases lining up with TRBD1. V dropped 8 bases and J dropped 7; count of bases not matched to a gene: 4. The CDR3 contains 13 residues. Germline CDR1 and CDR2: MNHNS and SASEGT. CDR3 bases: TGTGCCAGCGGACAGGGTAGCAATTCACCCCTCCACTTT. Protein sequence: CASGQGSNSPLHF.

The chain couples TRBV2 to TRBJ2-6, with 8 positions matching TRBD1. Looked up from germline, CDR1 is SNHLY and CDR2 is FYNNEI. V shed 0 bases and J 0 bases; nucleotides not matched to a gene: 4. The CDR3 length is 18 residues. CDR3 region: CASSEAGTGVSGANVLTF. The CDR3 DNA reads TGTGCCAGCAGTGAAGCGGGGACAGGCGTCTCTGGGGCCAACGTCCTGACTTTC.

The chain employs TRBV6-9 and TRBJ2-7, with 7 bases that match TRBD1. The CDR3 contains 16 residues. The V segment lost 4 bases and the J segment 0 bases; nucleotides outside the gene matches: 9. Germline V lookup: CDR1 MNHGY, CDR2 SVAAGI. The CDR3 bases are TGTGCCAGCAGTTTCCCGGACAGGATGGCCTCCTACGAGCAGTACTTC. Translated: CASSFPDRMASYEQYF.

The CDR3 protein is CASTEDETSGWEQYF. Written as DNA, the CDR3 is TGTGCCAGCACCGAGGATGAGACTAGCGGTTGGGAGCAGTACTTC. The genes are TRBV6-1 and TRBJ2-7; 9 nucleotides line up with TRBD2. J lost 7 bases, V lost 7 bases, and 14 bases had no gene match. Germline assignment: CDR1 MNHNS and CDR2 SASEGT. The CDR3 consists of 15 residues.

V gene TRBV7-3 combines with J gene TRBJ2-1; D gene ambiguous. The CDR3 consists of 15 residues. V gave up 5 bases and J gave up 0 bases, with 11 bases separating them. Germline CDR1 is SGHTA and CDR2 is FQGTGA. DNA of the CDR3: TGTGCCAGCAGCCAGGCCGGTAGCTCCTACAATGAGCAGTTCTTC. This gives the protein CASSQAGSSYNEQFF. The full variable domain, rest sourced from reference TRBV7-3 and TRBJ2-1, is GAGVSQTPSNKVTEKGKYVELRCDPISGHTALYWYRQSLGQGPEFLIYFQGTGAADDSGLPNDRFFAVRPEGSVSTLKIQRTERGDSAVYLCASSQAGSSYNEQFFGPGTRLTVL.

The genes are TRBV7-2 and TRBJ2-7; no definite D call. This CDR3 spans 12 amino acids. Germline values: CDR1 SGHTA, CDR2 FQGNSA. Trimming took 3 bases from V and 4 from J, leaving 7 bases between them. CDR3 coding DNA: TGTGCCAGCAGCTTTGACTCATACGAGCAGTACTTC. Translation: CASSFDSYEQYF.

This clone was observed once. The CDR3 protein is CASSYQLFGGGSPLHF. The CDR3 DNA follows: TGTGCCAGCAGTTACCAATTATTCGGGGGTGGCTCACCCCTCCACTTT. The chain combines TRBV6-5 with TRBJ1-6; TRBD1 might be the D (5 bases). V dropped 2 bases and J dropped 10 bases, with 18 bases sitting between them. Germline CDR1 and CDR2: MNHEY and SVGAGI. This CDR3 region has 16 residues.

Concerning this clone itself: Other DNA sequences from this sample encode an identical CDR3 as well. The chain joins TRBV30 to TRBJ1-5; D remains unclear. V was shortened by 5 bases and J by 2 bases, with 10 bases between the two germline ends. Germline V CDR1 and CDR2: GTSNPN, SVGIG (reference sequence). CDR3 length: 13 amino acids. The CDR3 sequence: CAWGREGNQPQHF. CDR3 nucleotide sequence: TGTGCCTGGGGGAGAGAGGGCAATCAGCCCCAGCATTTT.